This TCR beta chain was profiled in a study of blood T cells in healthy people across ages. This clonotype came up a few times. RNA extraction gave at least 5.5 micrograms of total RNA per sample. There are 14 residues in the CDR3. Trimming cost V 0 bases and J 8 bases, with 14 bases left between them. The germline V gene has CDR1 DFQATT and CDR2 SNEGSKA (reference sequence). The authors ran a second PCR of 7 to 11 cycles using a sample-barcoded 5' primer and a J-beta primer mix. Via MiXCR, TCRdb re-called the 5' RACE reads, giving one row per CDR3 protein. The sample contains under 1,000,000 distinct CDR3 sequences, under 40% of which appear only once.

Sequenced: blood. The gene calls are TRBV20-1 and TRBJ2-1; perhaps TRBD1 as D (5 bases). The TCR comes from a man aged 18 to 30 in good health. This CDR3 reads CSARDPGRADEQFF. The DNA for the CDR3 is TGCAGTGCTAGAGATCCGGGCAGGGCGGATGAGCAGTTCTTC.